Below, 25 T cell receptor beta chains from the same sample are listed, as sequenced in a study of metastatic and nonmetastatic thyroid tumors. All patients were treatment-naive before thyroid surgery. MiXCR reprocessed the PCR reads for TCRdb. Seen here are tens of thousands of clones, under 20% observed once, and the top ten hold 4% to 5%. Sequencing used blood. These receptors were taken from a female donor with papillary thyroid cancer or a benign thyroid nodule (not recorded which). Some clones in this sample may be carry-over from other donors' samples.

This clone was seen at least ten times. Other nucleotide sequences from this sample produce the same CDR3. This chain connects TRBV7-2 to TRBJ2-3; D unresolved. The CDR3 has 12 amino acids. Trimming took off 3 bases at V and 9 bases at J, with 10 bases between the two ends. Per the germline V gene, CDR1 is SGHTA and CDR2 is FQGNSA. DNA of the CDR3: TGTGCCAGCAGCTTCGAGAGTAGAACGCAGTATTTT. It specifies CASSFESRTQYF.

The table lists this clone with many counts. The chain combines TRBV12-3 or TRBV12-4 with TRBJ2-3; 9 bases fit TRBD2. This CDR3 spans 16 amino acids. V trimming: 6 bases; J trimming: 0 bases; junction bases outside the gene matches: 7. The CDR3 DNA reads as TGTGCCAGCAGGCTAAGCGGGGGGTCTAGCACAGATACGCAGTATTTT. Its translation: CASRLSGGSSTDTQYF.

The CDR3 loop is CASSQPGQGGAEQFF. The CDR3 DNA sequence: TGTGCCAGCTCACAACCGGGACAGGGAGGCGCTGAGCAGTTCTTC. J is TRBJ2-1 and V is TRBV18, with 9 bases lining up with TRBD1. J gave up 9 bases and V 4 bases, and 10 bases lay outside the gene matches. CDR3 length: 15 residues. In germline, CDR1 is KGHSH, CDR2 LQKENI.

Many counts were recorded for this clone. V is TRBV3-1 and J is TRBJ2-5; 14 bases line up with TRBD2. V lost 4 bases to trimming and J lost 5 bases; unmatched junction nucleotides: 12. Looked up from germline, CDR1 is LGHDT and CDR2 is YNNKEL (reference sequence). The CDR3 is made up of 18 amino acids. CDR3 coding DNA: TGTGCCAGCAGCCGCCGGACTAGCGGGAGGACCCTCGGGGAGACCCAGTACTTC. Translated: CASSRRTSGRTLGETQYF.

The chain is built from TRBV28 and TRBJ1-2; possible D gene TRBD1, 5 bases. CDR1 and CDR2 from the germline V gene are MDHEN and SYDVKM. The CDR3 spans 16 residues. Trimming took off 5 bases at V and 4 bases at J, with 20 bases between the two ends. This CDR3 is CASSPPPQGWAYGYTF. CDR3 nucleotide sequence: TGTGCCAGCAGTCCACCCCCCCAGGGTTGGGCCTATGGCTACACCTTC.

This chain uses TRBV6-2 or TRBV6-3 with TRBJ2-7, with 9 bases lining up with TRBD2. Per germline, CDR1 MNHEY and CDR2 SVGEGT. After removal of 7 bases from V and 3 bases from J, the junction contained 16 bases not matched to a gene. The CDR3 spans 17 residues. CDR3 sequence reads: CASTPGSGLAGYYEQYF. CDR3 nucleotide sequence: TGTGCCAGCACCCCCGGGTCTGGTCTAGCGGGGTACTACGAGCAGTACTTC.

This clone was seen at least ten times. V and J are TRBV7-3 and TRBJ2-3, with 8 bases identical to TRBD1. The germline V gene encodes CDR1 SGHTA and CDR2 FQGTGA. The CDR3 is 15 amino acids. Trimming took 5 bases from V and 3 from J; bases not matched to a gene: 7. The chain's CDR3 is CASSRTGTETDTQYF. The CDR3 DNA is TGTGCCAGCAGCCGGACAGGGACGGAGACAGATACGCAGTATTTT.

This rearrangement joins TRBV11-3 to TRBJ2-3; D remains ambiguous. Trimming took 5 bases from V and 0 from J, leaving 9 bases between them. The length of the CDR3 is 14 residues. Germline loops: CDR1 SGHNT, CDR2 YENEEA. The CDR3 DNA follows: TGTGCCAGCAGCCGGACGGGCAGCACAGATACGCAGTATTTT. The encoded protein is CASSRTGSTDTQYF.

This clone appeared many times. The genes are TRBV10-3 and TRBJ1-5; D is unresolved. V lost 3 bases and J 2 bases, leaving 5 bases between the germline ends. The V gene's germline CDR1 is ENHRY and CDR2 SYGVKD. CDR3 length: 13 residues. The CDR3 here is CAISDSGNQPQHF. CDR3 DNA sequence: TGTGCCATCAGTGATTCGGGCAATCAGCCCCAGCATTTT.

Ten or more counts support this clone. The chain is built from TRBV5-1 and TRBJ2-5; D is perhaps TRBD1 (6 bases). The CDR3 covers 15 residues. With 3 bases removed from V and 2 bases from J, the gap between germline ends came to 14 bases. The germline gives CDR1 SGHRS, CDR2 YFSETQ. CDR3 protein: CASSYNQGLQETQYF. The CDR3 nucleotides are TGCGCCAGCAGCTACAACCAGGGGCTTCAAGAGACCCAGTACTTC.

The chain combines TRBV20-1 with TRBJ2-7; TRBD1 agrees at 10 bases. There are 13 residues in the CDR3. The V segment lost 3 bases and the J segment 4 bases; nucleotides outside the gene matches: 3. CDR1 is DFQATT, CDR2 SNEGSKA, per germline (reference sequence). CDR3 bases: TGCAGTGCTAGGACAGGGGGCCCGTACGAGCAGTACTTC. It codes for CSARTGGPYEQYF.

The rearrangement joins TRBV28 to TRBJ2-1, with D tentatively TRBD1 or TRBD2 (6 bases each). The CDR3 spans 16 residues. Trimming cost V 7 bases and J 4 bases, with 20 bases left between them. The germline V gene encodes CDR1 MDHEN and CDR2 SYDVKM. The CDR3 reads CASTPGGGSPYNEQFF. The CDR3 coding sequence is TGTGCCAGCACTCCCGGGGGCGGGTCGCCGTACAATGAGCAGTTCTTC.

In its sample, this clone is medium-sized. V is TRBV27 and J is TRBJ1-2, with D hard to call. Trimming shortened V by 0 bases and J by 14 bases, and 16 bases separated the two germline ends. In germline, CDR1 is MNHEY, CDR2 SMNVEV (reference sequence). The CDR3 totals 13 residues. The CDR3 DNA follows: TGTGCCAGCAGTTTATCAGCGCGGGGTATCGGGACCTTC. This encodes CASSLSARGIGTF.

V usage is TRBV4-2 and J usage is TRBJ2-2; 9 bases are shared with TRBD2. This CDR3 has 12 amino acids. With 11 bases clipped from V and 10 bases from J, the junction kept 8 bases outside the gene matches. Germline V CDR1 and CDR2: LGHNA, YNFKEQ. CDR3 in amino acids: CAAGGGSEELFF. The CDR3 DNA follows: TGTGCCGCGGGGGGGGGAAGTGAGGAGCTGTTTTTT.

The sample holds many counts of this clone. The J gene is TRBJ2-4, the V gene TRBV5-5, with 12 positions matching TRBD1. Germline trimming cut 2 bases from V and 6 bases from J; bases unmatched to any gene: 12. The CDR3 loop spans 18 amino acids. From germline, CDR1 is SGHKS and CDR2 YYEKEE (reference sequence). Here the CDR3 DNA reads TGTGCCAGCAGCTTCCGGGACAGGGGGCGCGGAGGAGGAAACATTCAGTACTTC. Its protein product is CASSFRDRGRGGGNIQYF.

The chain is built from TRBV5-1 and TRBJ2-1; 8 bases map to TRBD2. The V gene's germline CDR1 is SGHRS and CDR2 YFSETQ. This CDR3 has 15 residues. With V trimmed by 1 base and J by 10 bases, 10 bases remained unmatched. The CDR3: CASSLTSGGVGEQFF. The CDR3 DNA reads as TGCGCCAGCAGCTTGACTAGCGGTGGGGTGGGGGAGCAGTTCTTC.

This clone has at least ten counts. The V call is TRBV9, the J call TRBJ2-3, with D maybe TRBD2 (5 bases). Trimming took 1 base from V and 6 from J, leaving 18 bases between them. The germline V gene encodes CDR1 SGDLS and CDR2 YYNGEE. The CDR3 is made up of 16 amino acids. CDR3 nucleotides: TGTGCCAGCAGCGTAAGGGCGAGGACTTACGAGGATACGCAGTATTTT. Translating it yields CASSVRARTYEDTQYF.

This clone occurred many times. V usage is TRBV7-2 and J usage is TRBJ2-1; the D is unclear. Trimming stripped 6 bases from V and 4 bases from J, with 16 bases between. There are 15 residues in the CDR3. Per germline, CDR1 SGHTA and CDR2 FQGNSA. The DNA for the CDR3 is TGTGCCAGCAGAGCCTCTGCCAGTTTTTACAATGAGCAGTTCTTC. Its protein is CASRASASFYNEQFF.

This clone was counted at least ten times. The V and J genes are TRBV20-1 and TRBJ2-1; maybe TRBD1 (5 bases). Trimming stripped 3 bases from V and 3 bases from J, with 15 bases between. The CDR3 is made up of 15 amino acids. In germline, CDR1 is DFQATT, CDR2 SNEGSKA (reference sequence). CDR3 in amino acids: CSASRGKEVYNEQFF. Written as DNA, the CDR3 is TGCAGTGCTAGTAGGGGAAAAGAAGTCTACAATGAGCAGTTCTTC.

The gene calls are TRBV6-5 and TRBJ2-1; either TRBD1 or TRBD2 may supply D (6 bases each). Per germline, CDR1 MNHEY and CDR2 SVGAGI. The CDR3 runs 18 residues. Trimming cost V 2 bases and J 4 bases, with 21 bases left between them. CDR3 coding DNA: TGTGCCAGCAGTTACCTACCCAGGGACATCGGGGGATACAATGAGCAGTTCTTC. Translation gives CASSYLPRDIGGYNEQFF.

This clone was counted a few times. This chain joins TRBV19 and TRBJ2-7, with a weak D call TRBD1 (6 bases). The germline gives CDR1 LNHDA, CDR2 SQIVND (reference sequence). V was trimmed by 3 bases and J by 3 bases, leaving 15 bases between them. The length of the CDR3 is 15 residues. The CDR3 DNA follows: TGTGCCAGTAGTATTGGAGCCGACAGGTACTACGAGCAGTACTTC. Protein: CASSIGADRYYEQYF.

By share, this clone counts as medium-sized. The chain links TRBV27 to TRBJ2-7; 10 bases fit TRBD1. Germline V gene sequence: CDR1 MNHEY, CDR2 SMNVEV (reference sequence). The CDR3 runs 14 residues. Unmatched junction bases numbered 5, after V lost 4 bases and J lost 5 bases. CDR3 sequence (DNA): TGTGCCAGCAGTTCCGACAGGGGGCTCAACGAGCAGTACTTC. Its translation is CASSSDRGLNEQYF.

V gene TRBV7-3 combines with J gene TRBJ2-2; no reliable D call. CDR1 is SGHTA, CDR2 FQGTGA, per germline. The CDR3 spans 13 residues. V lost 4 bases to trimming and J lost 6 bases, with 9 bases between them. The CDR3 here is CASSSQCAGELFF. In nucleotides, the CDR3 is TGTGCCAGCAGCTCGCAGTGTGCCGGGGAGCTGTTTTTT. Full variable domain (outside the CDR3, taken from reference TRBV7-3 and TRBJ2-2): GAGVSQTPSNKVTEKGKYVELRCDPISGHTALYWYRQSLGQGPEFLIYFQGTGAADDSGLPNDRFFAVRPEGSVSTLKIQRTERGDSAVYLCASSSQCAGELFFGEGSRLTVL.

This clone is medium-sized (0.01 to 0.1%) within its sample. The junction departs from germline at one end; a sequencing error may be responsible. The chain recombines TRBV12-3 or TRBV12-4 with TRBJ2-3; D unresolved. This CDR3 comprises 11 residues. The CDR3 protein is CASSLGDPISF. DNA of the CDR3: TGTGCCAGCAGTTTAGGTGACCCCATTTCCTTT.

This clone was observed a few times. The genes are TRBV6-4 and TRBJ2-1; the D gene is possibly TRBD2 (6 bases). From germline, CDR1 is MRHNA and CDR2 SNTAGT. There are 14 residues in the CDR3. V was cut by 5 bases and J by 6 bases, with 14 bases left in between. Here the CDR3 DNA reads TGTGCCAGCAGTCTTAAGAACGGGGGCAATGAGCAGTTCTTC. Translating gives CASSLKNGGNEQFF.